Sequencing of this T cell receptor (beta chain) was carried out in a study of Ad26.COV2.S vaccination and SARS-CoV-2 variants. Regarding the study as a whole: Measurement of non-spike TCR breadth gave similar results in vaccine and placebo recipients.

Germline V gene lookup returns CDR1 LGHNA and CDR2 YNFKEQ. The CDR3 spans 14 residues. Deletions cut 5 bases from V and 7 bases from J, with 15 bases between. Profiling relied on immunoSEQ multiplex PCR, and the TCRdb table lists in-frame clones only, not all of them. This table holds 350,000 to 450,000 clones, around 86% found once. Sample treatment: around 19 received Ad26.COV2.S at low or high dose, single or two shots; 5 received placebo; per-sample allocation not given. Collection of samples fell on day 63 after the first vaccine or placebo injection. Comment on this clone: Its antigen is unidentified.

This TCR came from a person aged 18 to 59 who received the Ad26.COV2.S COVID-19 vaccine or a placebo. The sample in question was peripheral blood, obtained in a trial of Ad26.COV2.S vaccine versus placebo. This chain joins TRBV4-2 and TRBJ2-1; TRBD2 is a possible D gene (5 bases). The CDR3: CASSGGRLGNEQFF. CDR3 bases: TGTGCCAGCAGCGGAGGCCGCCTGGGGAATGAGCAGTTCTTC.